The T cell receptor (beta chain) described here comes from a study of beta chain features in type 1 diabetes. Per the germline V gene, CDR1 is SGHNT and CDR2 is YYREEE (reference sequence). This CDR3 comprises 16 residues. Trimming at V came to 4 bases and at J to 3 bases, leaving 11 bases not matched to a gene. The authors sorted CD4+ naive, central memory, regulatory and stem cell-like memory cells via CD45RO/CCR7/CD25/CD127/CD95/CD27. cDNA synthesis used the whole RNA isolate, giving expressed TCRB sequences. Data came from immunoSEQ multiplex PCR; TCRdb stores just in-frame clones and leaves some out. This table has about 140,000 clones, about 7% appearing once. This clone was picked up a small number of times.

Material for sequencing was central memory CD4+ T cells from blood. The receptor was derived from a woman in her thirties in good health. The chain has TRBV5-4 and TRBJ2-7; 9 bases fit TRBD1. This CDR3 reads CASSQALTGQGYEQYF. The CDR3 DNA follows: TGTGCCAGCAGCCAAGCCTTGACGGGACAGGGCTACGAGCAGTACTTC.